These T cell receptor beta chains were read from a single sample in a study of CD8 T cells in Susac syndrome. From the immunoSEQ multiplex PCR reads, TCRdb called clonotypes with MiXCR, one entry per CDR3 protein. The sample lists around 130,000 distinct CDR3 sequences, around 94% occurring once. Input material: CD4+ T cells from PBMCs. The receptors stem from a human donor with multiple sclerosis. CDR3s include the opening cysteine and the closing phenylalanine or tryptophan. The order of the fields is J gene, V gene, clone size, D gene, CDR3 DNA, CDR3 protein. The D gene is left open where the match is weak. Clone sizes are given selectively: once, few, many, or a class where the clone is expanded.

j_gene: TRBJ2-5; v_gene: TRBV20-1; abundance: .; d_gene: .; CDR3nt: TGCAGTGTTTCCACCGAGGAGACCCAGTACTTC; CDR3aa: CSVSTEETQYF
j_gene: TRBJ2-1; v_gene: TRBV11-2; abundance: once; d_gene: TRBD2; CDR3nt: TGTGCCAGCAGCTTACTAGCGGGAGATAGCTCCTACAATGAGCAGTTCTTC; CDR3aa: CASSLLAGDSSYNEQFF
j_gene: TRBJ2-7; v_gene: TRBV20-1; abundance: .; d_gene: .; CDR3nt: TGCAGTGCTAGAGCCCCGGGACTGGGACCCTACGAGCAGTACTTC; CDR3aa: CSARAPGLGPYEQYF
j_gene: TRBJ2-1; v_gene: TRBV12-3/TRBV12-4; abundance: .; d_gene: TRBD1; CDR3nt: TGTGCCAGCAAGACGGACAGGTCCTACAATGAGCAGTTCTTC; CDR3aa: CASKTDRSYNEQFF
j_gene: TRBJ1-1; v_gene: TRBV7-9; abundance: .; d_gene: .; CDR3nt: TGTGCCAGCAGCTTCCGACAGGTCAACACTGAAGCTTTCTTT; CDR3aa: CASSFRQVNTEAFF
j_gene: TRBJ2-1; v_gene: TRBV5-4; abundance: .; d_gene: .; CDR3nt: TGTGCCAGCAGCTTTTCGGCCACGGGGAATGAGCAGTTCTTC; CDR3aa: CASSFSATGNEQFF
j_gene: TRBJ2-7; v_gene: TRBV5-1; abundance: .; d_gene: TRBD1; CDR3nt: TGCGCCAGCACCGTTGTGGACAGGGGCGAGCAGTACTTC; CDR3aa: CASTVVDRGEQYF
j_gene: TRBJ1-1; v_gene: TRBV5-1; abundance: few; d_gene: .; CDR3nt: TGTGCCAGCAGCAGCGGACTGAACACTGAAGCTTTCTTT; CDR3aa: CASSSGLNTEAFF
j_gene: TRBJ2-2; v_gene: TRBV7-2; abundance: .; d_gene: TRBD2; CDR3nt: TGTGCCAGCAGCCTCAAGCGGGGTGGGGAGCTGTTTTTT; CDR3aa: CASSLKRGGELFF
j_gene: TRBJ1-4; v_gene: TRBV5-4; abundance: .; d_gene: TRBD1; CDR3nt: TGTGCCAGCAGCAGACAGGGGGCTGCTGAAAAACTGTTTTTT; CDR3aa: CASSRQGAAEKLFF
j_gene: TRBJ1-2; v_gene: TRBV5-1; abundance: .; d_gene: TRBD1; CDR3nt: TGCGCCAGCAGCTTAGCCGGGACAGGGAAGGCTGGCTACACCTTC; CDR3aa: CASSLAGTGKAGYTF
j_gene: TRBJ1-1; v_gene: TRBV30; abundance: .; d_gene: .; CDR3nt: TGTGCCTGGATCCCTACATCCACTGAAGCTTTCTTT; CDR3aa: CAWIPTSTEAFF
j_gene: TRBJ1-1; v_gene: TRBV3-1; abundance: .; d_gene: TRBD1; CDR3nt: TGTGCCAGCAGCCGGGGGACAGGGGGCTTTCGTACTGAAGCTTTCTTT; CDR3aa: CASSRGTGGFRTEAFF
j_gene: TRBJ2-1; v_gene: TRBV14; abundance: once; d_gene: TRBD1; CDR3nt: TGTGCCAGCAGCCAAGCAGGACAGGGGTACAATGAGCAGTTCTTC; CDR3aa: CASSQAGQGYNEQFF
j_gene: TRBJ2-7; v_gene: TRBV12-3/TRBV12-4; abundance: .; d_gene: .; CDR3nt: TGTGCCAGCAGTTTAGTTGGGGGAGGCTCCTACGAGCAGTACTTC; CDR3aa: CASSLVGGGSYEQYF
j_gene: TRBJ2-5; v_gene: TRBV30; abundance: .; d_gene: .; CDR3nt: TGTGCCTGGAGTGTACGTGCAGGCGGGCAAGAGACCCAGTACTTC; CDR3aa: CAWSVRAGGQETQYF
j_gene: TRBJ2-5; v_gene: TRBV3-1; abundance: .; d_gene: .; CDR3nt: TGTGCCAGCAGCCAAGATGGTCTGGTTCTTATCAGGGAGACCCAGTACTTC; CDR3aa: CASSQDGLVLIRETQYF